This entry lists 5 T cell receptor beta chains sequenced from one sample in a study of T-cell reconstitution after alpha-beta-depleted transplantation in children. Unique molecular identifiers featured in how the TCRbeta library was prepared. TCRdb independently ran MiXCR on the PCR reads; one entry per CDR3 protein. Here the sample spans about a million distinct CDR3 sequences, about 29% being singletons. The input for sequencing was PBMCs, mostly from graft donor cells, taken 360 days after TCRalphabeta/CD19-depleted stem cell transplant. These receptors were obtained from a boy less than two years old who had a stem cell transplant for SCID, so the T cells may come from the graft donor.

This clonotype was observed a few times. The J gene is TRBJ2-7, the V gene TRBV7-8; D assignment may be TRBD1 or TRBD2 (5 bases each). The CDR3 extends over 16 amino acids. Germline V gives CDR1 SGHVS, CDR2 FQNEAQ. V was clipped by 5 bases and J by 4 bases, with 21 bases between them. DNA of the CDR3: TGTGCCAGCAGCCGATATCCGGGACCTTTGGCGTACGAGCAGTACTTC. Translating it yields CASSRYPGPLAYEQYF.

This clonotype was found a few times. The chain employs TRBV20-1 and TRBJ2-2; TRBD1 agrees at 7 bases. This CDR3 is 13 amino acids long. CDR1 is DFQATT, CDR2 SNEGSKA, per germline (reference sequence). With V trimmed by 3 bases and J by 8 bases, 6 bases remained unmatched. CDR3 residues: CSARKQGSGELFF. CDR3 sequence (DNA): TGCAGTGCTAGGAAACAGGGGTCGGGGGAGCTGTTTTTT.

The sample holds many counts of this clonotype. V is TRBV20-1 and J is TRBJ1-1; D perhaps matches TRBD1 (6 bases). Trimming took off 6 bases at V and 6 bases at J, with 17 bases between the two ends. The CDR3 totals 13 residues. Germline CDR1 DFQATT, CDR2 SNEGSKA (reference sequence). The CDR3: CSASTGARAEAFF. For the CDR3, the DNA is TGCAGTGCCTCGACGGGGGCGCGGGCTGAAGCTTTCTTT.

This clonotype was picked up many times. The V and J genes are TRBV7-2 and TRBJ2-7; tentatively, D is TRBD2 (6 bases). V was shortened by 4 bases and J by 5 bases, with 15 bases between the two germline ends. The CDR3 covers 14 residues. Germline V gene lookup returns CDR1 SGHTA and CDR2 FQGNSA. CDR3 loop: CASSWVTSTHEQYF. DNA of the CDR3: TGTGCCAGCAGCTGGGTGACTAGTACCCACGAGCAGTACTTC.

The chain combines TRBV20-1 with TRBJ1-1; D is uncertain. CDR1 is DFQATT and CDR2 is SNEGSKA in the germline V gene (reference sequence). V lost 7 bases to trimming and J lost 0 bases, with 12 bases between them. CDR3 length equals 13 residues. CDR3 loop: CSVLTFLNTEAFF. In nucleotides, the CDR3 is TGCAGTGTTCTAACCTTCCTGAACACTGAAGCTTTCTTT.